The 15 T cell receptor beta chains below all came from one sample that was sequenced in a study of shared clonotypes between healthy human individuals. Repertoires were generated with immunoSEQ multiplex PCR, while TCRdb's copy carries only in-frame clones and drops some. The sample shows about 560,000 clones, roughly 72% of them seen only once. The specimen sequenced was PBMCs. All receptors come from a woman in her thirties or forties in good health. Some clones in this sample may be carry-over from other donors' samples.

This chain connects TRBV9 to TRBJ2-7; D unclear. The V end lost 0 bases, the J end lost 2 bases, and 9 bases lay between the germline ends. Germline V CDR1 and CDR2: SGDLS, YYNGEE. CDR3 length: 14 residues. The CDR3 DNA is TGTGCCAGCAGCGTAGTACAGCGCCCCTACGAGCAGTACTTC. It specifies CASSVVQRPYEQYF.

The V and J genes are TRBV28 and TRBJ1-2, with unresolved D. The CDR3 extends over 11 amino acids. Trimming left V 5 bases short and J 4 bases short, with 5 bases between. Looked up from germline, CDR1 is MDHEN and CDR2 is SYDVKM. CDR3 in DNA: TGTGCCAGCAGTACGATCTATGGCTACACCTTC. This codes for CASSTIYGYTF.

In regard to this clone: This sequence may be a read error, since a much larger clone differs from it by one base. V and J are TRBV29-1 and TRBJ1-1; TRBD1 is a possible D gene (5 bases). This CDR3 has 14 amino acids. The germline gives CDR1 SQVTM, CDR2 ANQGSEA. Trimming removed 3 bases from V and 3 bases from J, with 14 bases in between. The CDR3, as DNA: TGCAGCGTTGACAGGACGGGGGGGTACACTGAAGCTTTCTTT. This encodes CSVDRTGGYTEAFF.

The rearrangement joins TRBV7-3 to TRBJ1-2; D remains unclear. The CDR3 covers 13 residues. Germline V gene sequence: CDR1 SGHTA, CDR2 FQGTGA. Trimming cost V 5 bases and J 1 base, with 8 bases left between them. The CDR3 nucleotides read TGTGCCAGCAGCCCGGACCTTAACTATGGCTACACCTTC. Translated, it gives CASSPDLNYGYTF.

This chain uses TRBV5-1 with TRBJ2-3; D not certain. There are 14 residues in the CDR3. Germline V lookup: CDR1 SGHRS, CDR2 YFSETQ. V was pared by 2 bases and J by 2 bases, with 9 bases between. The DNA of the CDR3 is TGCGCCAGCAGCTTTTCCAGTCTCACAGATACGCAGTATTTT. Its translation is CASSFSSLTDTQYF.

This clone was detected only a few times. DNA of the CDR3: TGTGCCAGCAGCGTAGGACTTACAGCCTACGAGCAGTACTTC. Translated: CASSVGLTAYEQYF. The chain recombines TRBV9 with TRBJ2-7; D is unresolved. Per the germline V gene, CDR1 is SGDLS and CDR2 is YYNGEE. Trimming took off 0 bases at V and 2 bases at J, with 9 bases between the two ends. The CDR3 is made up of 14 amino acids.

The chain is built from TRBV6-6 and TRBJ2-3; 10 positions agree with TRBD1. CDR1 is MNHNY, CDR2 SVGAGI, per germline (reference sequence). The J segment lost 4 bases and the V segment lost 8 bases, leaving 3 bases of the junction unmatched. The CDR3 spans 13 residues. CDR3 coding DNA: TGTGCCAGCCGACAGGGGGCGTCAGATACGCAGTATTTT. Protein sequence: CASRQGASDTQYF.

The rearrangement links TRBV7-9 to TRBJ2-7; 8 bases line up with TRBD1. The CDR3 is made up of 16 amino acids. Germline V gene sequence: CDR1 SEHNR, CDR2 FQNEAQ (reference sequence). The junction had 13 bases not matched to a gene; V was cut back by 5 bases and J by 4 bases. CDR3 nucleotides: TGTGCCAGCAGCCCCAGGTTGCGGACAGGGATATACGAGCAGTACTTC. It yields the protein CASSPRLRTGIYEQYF.

The chain joins TRBV6-6 to TRBJ1-2; TRBD1 agrees at 7 bases. Trimming took 7 bases from V and 1 from J; bases not matched to a gene: 12. The germline V gene encodes CDR1 MNHNY and CDR2 SVGAGI (reference sequence). This CDR3 region has 16 residues. The CDR3 here is CASTRGGQEYNYGYTF. The CDR3 bases are TGTGCCAGCACCCGGGGTGGACAGGAATATAACTATGGCTACACCTTC.

V usage is TRBV11-3 and J usage is TRBJ2-7; maybe TRBD2 (6 bases). Trimming took 3 bases from V and 0 from J, leaving 15 bases between them. This CDR3 comprises 16 residues. Germline loops: CDR1 SGHNT, CDR2 YENEEA. The DNA of the CDR3 is TGTGCCAGCAGCTTTAGGGCGGGACTGGGCTCCTACGAGCAGTACTTC. This translates into CASSFRAGLGSYEQYF.

The V and J genes are TRBV30 and TRBJ2-1; D not certain. The CDR3 contains 12 residues. CDR1 GTSNPN and CDR2 SVGIG come from the germline V gene (reference sequence). V lost 2 bases to trimming and J lost 5 bases, with 7 bases between them. The CDR3: CAWSWTDNEQFF. CDR3 DNA: TGTGCCTGGAGTTGGACGGACAATGAGCAGTTCTTC. The full variable domain, its missing parts supplied by reference TRBV30 and TRBJ2-1, is SQTIHQWPATLVQPVGSPLSLECTVEGTSNPNLYWYRQAAGRGLQLLFYSVGIGQISSEVPQNLSASRPQDRQFILSSKKLLLSDSGFYLCAWSWTDNEQFFGPGTRLTVL.

The chain carries TRBV19 and TRBJ2-3; D is possibly TRBD2 (5 bases). CDR1 LNHDA and CDR2 SQIVND come from the germline V gene (reference sequence). The CDR3 has 16 residues. Trimming took 5 bases from V and 0 from J, leaving 15 bases between them. In nucleotides, the CDR3 is TGTGCCAGTAGTCTAGGACTGGTACCTAGCACAGATACGCAGTATTTT. This translates into CASSLGLVPSTDTQYF.

The V and J genes are TRBV9 and TRBJ2-2, with D maybe TRBD2 (5 bases). The V end lost 2 bases, the J end lost 3 bases, and 17 bases lay between the germline ends. Germline V gene data show CDR1 as SGDLS and CDR2 as YYNGEE. The CDR3 has 17 amino acids. CDR3 protein: CASSVLGVGGYTGELFF. The CDR3 DNA follows: TGTGCCAGCAGCGTCCTTGGCGTGGGCGGGTACACCGGGGAGCTGTTTTTT.

V usage is TRBV6-6 and J usage is TRBJ2-7; TRBD1 matches 7 bases. The CDR3 is made up of 14 amino acids. J gave up 1 base and V 6 bases, and 6 bases lay outside the gene matches. Germline lookup yields CDR1 MNHNY and CDR2 SVGAGI (reference sequence). The CDR3 spells CASRRNRGSYEQYF. CDR3 DNA sequence: TGTGCCAGCAGACGAAACAGGGGATCCTACGAGCAGTACTTC.

This clone has just a few counts. The chain couples TRBV11-2 to TRBJ2-1, with a weak D call TRBD2 (5 bases). The CDR3 sequence is 15 residues long. The V gene lost 5 bases and the J gene lost 1 base, with 12 bases spanning the gap. Germline values: CDR1 SGHAT, CDR2 FQNNGV. This CDR3 is CASSAIRGSYNEQFF. The CDR3 DNA reads TGTGCCAGCAGCGCCATTAGAGGGTCCTACAATGAGCAGTTCTTC. The variable domain in full, completed from reference TRBV11-2 and TRBJ2-1, reads EAGVAQSPRYKIIEKRQSVAFWCNPISGHATLYWYQQILGQGPKLLIQFQNNGVVDDSQLPKDRFSAERLKGVDSTLKIQPAKLEDSAVYLCASSAIRGSYNEQFFGPGTRLTVL.